What follows is one T cell receptor (beta chain) and its context. Profiled with immunoSEQ multiplex PCR; TCRdb holds only in-frame clones, not every one. The sample holds 97,000 or so clones; roughly four fifths are singletons and the top ten take around 10%. This specimen belongs to a study of blood T cell repertoires in COVID-19. Germline CDR1 MNHEY, CDR2 SVGAGI. J lost 17 bases, V lost 3 bases, and 12 bases had no gene match. The CDR3 consists of 13 residues. The sample was peripheral blood. The J gene is TRBJ1-4, the V gene TRBV6-5; 7 bases match TRBD1. The TCR was taken from a man aged 40-55 years with active or convalescent COVID-19. CDR3: CASSYLRQGPEFF. CDR3 bases: TGTGCCAGCAGTTATCTCCGACAGGGACCGGAATTTTTT.